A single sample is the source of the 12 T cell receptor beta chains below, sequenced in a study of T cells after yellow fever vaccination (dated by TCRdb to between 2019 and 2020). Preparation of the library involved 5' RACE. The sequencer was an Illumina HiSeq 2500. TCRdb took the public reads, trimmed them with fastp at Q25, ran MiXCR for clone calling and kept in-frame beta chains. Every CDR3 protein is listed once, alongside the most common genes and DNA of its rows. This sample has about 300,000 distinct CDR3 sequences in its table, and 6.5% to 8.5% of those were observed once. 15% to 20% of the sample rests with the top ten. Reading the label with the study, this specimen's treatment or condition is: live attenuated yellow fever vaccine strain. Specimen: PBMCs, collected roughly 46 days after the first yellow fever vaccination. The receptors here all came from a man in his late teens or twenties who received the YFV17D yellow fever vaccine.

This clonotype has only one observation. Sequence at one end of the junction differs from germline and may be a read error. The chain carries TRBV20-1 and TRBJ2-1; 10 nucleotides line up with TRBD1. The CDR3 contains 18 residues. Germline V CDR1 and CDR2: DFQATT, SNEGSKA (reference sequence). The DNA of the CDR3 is TGCTGTGCTAGATCCGGGACAGGGGTCCCGGGACCGGACAATGAGCAGTTCTTC. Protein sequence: CCARSGTGVPGPDNEQFF.

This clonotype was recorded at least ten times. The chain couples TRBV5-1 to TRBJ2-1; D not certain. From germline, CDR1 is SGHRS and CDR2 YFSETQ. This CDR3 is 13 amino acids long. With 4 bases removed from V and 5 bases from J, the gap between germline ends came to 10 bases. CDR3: CASSADTNNEQFF. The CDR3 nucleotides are TGCGCCAGCAGCGCTGACACCAACAATGAGCAGTTCTTC.

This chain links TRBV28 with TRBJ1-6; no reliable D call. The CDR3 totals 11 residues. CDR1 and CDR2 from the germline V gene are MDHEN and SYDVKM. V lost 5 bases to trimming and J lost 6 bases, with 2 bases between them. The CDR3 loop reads CASSPNSPLHF. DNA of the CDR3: TGTGCCAGCAGTCCTAATTCACCCCTCCACTTT. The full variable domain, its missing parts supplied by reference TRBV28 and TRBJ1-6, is DVKVTQSSRYLVKRTGEKVFLECVQDMDHENMFWYRQDPGLGLRLIYFSYDVKMKEKGDIPEGYSVSREKKERFSLILESASTNQTSMYLCASSPNSPLHFGNGTRLTVT.

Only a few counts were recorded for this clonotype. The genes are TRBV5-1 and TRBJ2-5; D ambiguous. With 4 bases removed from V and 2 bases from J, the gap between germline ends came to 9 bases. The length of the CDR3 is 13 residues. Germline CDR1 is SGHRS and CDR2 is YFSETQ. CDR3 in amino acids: CASSPVGQETQYF. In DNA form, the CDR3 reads TGCGCCAGCAGCCCGGTCGGGCAAGAGACCCAGTACTTC.

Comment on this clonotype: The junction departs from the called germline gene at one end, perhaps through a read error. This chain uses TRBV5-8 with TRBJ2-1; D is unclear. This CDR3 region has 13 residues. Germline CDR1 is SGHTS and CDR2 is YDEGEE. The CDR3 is CAISPGPYNEQFF. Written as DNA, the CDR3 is TGTGCCATCAGCCCTGGCCCCTACAATGAGCAGTTCTTC.

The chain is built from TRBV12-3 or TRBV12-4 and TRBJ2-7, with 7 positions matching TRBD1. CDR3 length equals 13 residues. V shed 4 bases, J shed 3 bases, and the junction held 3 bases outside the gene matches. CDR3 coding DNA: TGTGCCAGCAGTTACAGGGGCTACTACGAGCAGTACTTC. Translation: CASSYRGYYEQYF.

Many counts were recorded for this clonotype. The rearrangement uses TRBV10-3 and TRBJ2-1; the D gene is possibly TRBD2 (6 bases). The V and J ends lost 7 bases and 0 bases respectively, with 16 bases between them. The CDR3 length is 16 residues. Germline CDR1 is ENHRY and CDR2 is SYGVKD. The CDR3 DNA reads TGTGCCATCACGAGTCGGGGGTCAGGCTCCTACAATGAGCAGTTCTTC. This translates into CAITSRGSGSYNEQFF.

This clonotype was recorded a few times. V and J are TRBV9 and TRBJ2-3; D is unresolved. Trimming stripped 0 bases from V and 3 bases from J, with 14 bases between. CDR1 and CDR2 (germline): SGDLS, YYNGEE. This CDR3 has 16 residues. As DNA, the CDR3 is TGTGCCAGCAGCGTAGAAGGGCGTCCAAGGACAGATACGCAGTATTTT. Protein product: CASSVEGRPRTDTQYF.

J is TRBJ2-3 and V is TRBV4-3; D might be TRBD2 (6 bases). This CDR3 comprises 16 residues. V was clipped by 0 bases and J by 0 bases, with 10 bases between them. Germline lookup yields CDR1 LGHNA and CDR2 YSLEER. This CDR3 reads CASSQDLGTSTDTQYF. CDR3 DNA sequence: TGCGCCAGCAGCCAAGATCTAGGGACTAGCACAGATACGCAGTATTTT.

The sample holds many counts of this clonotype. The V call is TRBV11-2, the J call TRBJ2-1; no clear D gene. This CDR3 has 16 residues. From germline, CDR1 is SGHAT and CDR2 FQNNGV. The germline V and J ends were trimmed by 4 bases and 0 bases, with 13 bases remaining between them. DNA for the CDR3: TGTGCCAGCAGCTCCCACGGGCTAAGCTCCTACAATGAGCAGTTCTTC. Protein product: CASSSHGLSSYNEQFF.

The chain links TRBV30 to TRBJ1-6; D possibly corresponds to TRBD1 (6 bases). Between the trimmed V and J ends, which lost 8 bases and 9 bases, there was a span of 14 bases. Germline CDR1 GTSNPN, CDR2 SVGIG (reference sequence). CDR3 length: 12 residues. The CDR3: CAGTRGGSPLHF. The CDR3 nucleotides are TGTGCCGGGACTAGGGGGGGTTCACCCCTCCACTTT. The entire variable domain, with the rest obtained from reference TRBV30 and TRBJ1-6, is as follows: SQTIHQWPATLVQPVGSPLSLECTVEGTSNPNLYWYRQAAGRGLQLLFYSVGIGQISSEVPQNLSASRPQDRQFILSSKKLLLSDSGFYLCAGTRGGSPLHFGNGTRLTVT.

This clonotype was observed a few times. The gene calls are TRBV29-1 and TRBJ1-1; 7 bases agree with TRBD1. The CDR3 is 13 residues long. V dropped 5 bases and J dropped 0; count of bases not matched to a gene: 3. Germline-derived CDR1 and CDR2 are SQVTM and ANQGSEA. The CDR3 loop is CSVTQGMNTEAFF. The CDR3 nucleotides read TGCAGCGTTACACAGGGGATGAACACTGAAGCTTTCTTT.